This paragraph covers one T cell receptor (beta chain) sequence. Its antigen remains unidentified. Produced via immunoSEQ multiplex PCR; TCRdb's table is partial and in-frame only. There are over 55,000 clones in the sample; approximately 91% occur only once, and approximately 12% lies in the top ten. Germline CDR1 GTSNPN, CDR2 SVGIG (reference sequence). This CDR3 spans 14 amino acids. Trimming at V came to 0 bases and at J to 8 bases, leaving 6 bases not matched to a gene. This record comes from a study of OX40 agonist ivuxolimab in advanced cancers. Study-wide context: Hepatocellular carcinoma, melanoma, renal cell or head and neck cancer occurred in dose-escalation patients. Study conclusions and caveats: Some nonresponders likewise displayed low normalized T-cell clonal expansion.

Sequences were derived from CD4+ or CD8+ T cells sorted from blood, sampled in a trial of the OX40 agonist ivuxolimab. V gene TRBV30 combines with J gene TRBJ1-4; TRBD1 agrees at 7 bases. This receptor was taken from an adult with an advanced solid tumor such as melanoma, head and neck, liver or kidney cancer. This CDR3 reads CAWSVRTGAEKLFF. As DNA, the CDR3 is TGTGCCTGGAGTGTACGAACAGGGGCGGAAAAACTGTTTTTT.